This TCR beta chain is from a study of blood T cell repertoires in COVID-19. The overall study: Acute-phase and convalescent COVID-19 samples originated in the United States, Italy and Spain. PBMCs, B-cell-depleted T cells, or T cells were the source of the cDNA or gDNA that made up the material.

This clone was found once. Per the authors' pipeline: Using reference gene primer amplification, nucleated cell counts were estimated. Sequencing used immunoSEQ multiplex PCR; TCRdb keeps in-frame clones, though not all of them. The V and J calls and clone size were taken over from that table, and D and trimming were inferred from the DNA. The sample lists 250,000 to 300,000 clones, roughly 90% seen once, with around 0.8% in the top ten. This receptor was obtained from a woman in her twenties or thirties with acute or convalescent COVID-19. The sequencing input was peripheral blood.

The CDR3 DNA reads as TGCGCCAGCAGTCAATCGAAGCAGCGGGAGGCCTCAAGAAATTACAATGAGCAGTTCTTC. Translated: CASSQSKQREASRNYNEQFF. V is TRBV23-1 and J is TRBJ2-1, with 9 positions matching TRBD2. TRBV23-1 is labeled an ORF, and its function is uncertain. V dropped 0 bases and J dropped 4; count of bases not matched to a gene: 16. This CDR3 is 20 amino acids long.